A single sample is the source of the 3 T cell receptor beta chains below, sequenced in a study of blood T cell repertoires in COVID-19. Assay used: immunoSEQ multiplex PCR; TCRdb lists only in-frame clones, some missing. The repertoire holds roughly 180,000 clones, approximately 77% seen once, with about 10% in the top ten. What was sequenced was peripheral blood. These receptors were collected from a woman of 80 years or more with active or convalescent COVID-19.

This clone showed up just a few times. The chain is built from TRBV19 and TRBJ2-5; D is possibly TRBD1 (6 bases). Germline CDR1 LNHDA, CDR2 SQIVND (reference sequence). This CDR3 is 15 amino acids long. Trimming removed 5 bases at V and 4 bases at J, with 17 bases between. CDR3 amino acids: CASSRRDTVGETQYF. The CDR3 nucleotides are TGTGCCAGTAGTCGCCGGGACACGGTTGGAGAGACCCAGTACTTC.

The chain recombines TRBV15 with TRBJ1-6; TRBD1 is a possible D gene (5 bases). V was pared by 3 bases and J by 7 bases, with 7 bases between. CDR3 length: 13 amino acids. Germline CDR1 reads LNHNV; CDR2 reads YYDKDF (reference sequence). CDR3 region: CATSSRVNSPLHF. DNA of the CDR3: TGTGCCACCAGCAGCAGGGTAAATTCACCCCTCCACTTT. Drawing the rest from reference TRBV15 and TRBJ1-6, the complete variable domain is DAMVIQNPRYQVTQFGKPVTLSCSQTLNHNVMYWYQQKSSQAPKLLFHYYDKDFNNEADTPDNFQSRRPNTSFCFLDIRSPGLGDTAMYLCATSSRVNSPLHFGNGTRLTVT.

In its sample, this clone was seen a few times. J is TRBJ1-1 and V is TRBV5-4, with D maybe TRBD1 (5 bases). Germline V gene lookup returns CDR1 SGHNT and CDR2 YYREEE (reference sequence). The germline V and J ends were trimmed by 0 bases and 6 bases, with 9 bases remaining between them. The CDR3 totals 13 residues. In DNA, the CDR3 is TGTGCCAGCAGCTTGGACGCGGGGGCTGAAGCTTTCTTT. Amino acid sequence: CASSLDAGAEAFF.